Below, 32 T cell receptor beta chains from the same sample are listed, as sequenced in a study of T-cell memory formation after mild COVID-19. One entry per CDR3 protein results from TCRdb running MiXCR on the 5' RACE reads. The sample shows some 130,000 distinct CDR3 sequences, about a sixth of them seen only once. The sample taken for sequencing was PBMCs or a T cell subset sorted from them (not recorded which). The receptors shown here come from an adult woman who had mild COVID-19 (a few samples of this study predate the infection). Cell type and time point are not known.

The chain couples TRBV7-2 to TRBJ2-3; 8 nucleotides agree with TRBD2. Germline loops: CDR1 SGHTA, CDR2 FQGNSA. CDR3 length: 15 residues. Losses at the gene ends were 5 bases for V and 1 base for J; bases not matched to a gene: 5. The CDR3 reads CASSVGLARTDTQYF. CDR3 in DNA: TGTGCCAGCAGCGTTGGACTAGCCCGCACAGATACGCAGTATTTT.

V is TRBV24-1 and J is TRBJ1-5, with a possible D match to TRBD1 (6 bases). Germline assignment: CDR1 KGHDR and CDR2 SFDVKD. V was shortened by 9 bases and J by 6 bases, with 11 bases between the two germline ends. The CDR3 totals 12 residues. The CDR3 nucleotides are TGTGCCACCTCGAGGGGGGGTCAGCCCCAGCATTTT. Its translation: CATSRGGQPQHF.

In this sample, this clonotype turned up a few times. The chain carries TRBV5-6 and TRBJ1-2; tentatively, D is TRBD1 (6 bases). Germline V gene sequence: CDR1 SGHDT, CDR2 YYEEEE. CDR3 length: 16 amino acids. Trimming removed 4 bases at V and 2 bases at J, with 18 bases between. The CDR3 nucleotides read TGTGCCAGCAGCCGGACCGTAGGCGGACAGAACTATGGCTACACCTTC. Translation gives CASSRTVGGQNYGYTF.

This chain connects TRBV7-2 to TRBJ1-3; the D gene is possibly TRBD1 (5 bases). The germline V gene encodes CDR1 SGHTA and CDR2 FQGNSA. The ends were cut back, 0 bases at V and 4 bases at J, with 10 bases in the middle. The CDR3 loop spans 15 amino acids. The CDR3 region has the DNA TGTGCCAGCAGCTTAGCCCAGGGATCCGGAAACACCATATATTTT. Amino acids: CASSLAQGSGNTIYF.

The CDR3 loop reads CASSWGSGPSTDTQYF. CDR3 sequence (DNA): TGTGCCAGCAGTTGGGGGAGCGGTCCTAGCACAGATACGCAGTATTTT. J is TRBJ2-3 and V is TRBV6-5; D might be TRBD1 or TRBD2, each matching 5 bases. The CDR3 runs 16 residues. Germline CDR1 is MNHEY and CDR2 is SVGAGI. V lost 4 bases and J lost 0, with 14 bases in between.

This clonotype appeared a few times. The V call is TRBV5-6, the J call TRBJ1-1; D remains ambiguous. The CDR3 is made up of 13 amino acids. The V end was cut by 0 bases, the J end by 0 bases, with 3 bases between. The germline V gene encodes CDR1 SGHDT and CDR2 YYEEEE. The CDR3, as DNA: TGTGCCAGCAGCTTGGTTGTGAACACTGAAGCTTTCTTT. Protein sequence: CASSLVVNTEAFF.

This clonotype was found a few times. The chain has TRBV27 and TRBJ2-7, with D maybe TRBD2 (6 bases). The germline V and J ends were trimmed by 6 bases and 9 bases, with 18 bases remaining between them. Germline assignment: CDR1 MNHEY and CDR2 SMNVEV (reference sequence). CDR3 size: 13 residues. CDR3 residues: CASRTVREHGQYF. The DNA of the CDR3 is TGTGCCAGCAGAACGGTCCGGGAGCACGGGCAGTACTTC.

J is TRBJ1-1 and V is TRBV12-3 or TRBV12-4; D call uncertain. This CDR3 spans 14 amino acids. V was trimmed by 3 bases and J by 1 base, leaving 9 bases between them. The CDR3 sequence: CASSFESGNTEAFF. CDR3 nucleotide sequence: TGTGCCAGCAGTTTCGAATCAGGGAACACTGAAGCTTTCTTT.

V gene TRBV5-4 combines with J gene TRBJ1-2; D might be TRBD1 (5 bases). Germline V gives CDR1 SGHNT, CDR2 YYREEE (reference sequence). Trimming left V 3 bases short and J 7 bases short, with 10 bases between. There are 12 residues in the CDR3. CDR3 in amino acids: CASSSGIGGYTF. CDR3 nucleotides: TGTGCCAGCAGCTCAGGGATCGGTGGCTACACCTTC.

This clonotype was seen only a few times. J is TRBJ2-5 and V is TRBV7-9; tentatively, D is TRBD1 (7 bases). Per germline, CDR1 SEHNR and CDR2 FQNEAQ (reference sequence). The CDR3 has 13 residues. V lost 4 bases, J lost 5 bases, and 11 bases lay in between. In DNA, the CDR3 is TGTGCCAGCAGCTCGACAGGGAGGGAGACCCAGTACTTC. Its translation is CASSSTGRETQYF.

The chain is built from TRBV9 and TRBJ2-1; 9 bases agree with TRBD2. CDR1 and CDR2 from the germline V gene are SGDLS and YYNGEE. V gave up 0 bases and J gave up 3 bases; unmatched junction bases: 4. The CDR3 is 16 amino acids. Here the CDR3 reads CASSVAPAGGYNEQFF. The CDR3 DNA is TGTGCCAGCAGCGTAGCTCCAGCGGGGGGCTACAATGAGCAGTTCTTC. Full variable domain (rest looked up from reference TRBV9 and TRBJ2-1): DSGVTQTPKHLITATGQRVTLRCSPRSGDLSVYWYQQSLDQGLQFLIQYYNGEERAKGNILERFSAQQFPDLHSELNLSSLELGDSALYFCASSVAPAGGYNEQFFGPGTRLTVL.

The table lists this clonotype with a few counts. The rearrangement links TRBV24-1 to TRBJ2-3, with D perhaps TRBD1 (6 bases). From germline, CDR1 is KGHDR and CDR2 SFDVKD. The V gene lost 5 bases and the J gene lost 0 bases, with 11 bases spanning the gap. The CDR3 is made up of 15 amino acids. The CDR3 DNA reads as TGTGCCACCAGTGTACAGGGACAAAGCACAGATACGCAGTATTTT. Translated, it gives CATSVQGQSTDTQYF.

In DNA form, the CDR3 reads TGTGCCAGCTCACCACAGGGGGCAGGTTCACCCCTCCACTTT. Translation gives CASSPQGAGSPLHF. The J gene is TRBJ1-6, the V gene TRBV18; 7 bases map to TRBD1. Per the germline V gene, CDR1 is KGHSH and CDR2 is LQKENI. Trimming at V came to 1 base and at J to 9 bases, leaving 3 bases not matched to a gene. The CDR3 spans 14 residues.

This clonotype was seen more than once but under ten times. The DNA of the CDR3 is TGTGCCAGCAGCTACGCTCCCTCCCAGCAGTACTTC. This translates into CASSYAPSQQYF. This sequence joins TRBV7-8 and TRBJ2-7, with D hard to call. The CDR3 is made up of 12 amino acids. V lost 4 bases, J lost 8 bases, and 12 bases lay in between. The germline V gene encodes CDR1 SGHVS and CDR2 FQNEAQ.

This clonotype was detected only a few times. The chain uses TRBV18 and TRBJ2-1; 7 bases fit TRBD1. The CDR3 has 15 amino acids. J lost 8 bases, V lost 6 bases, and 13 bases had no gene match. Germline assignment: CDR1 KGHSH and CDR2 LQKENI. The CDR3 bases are TGTGCCAGCTCCAATGGGACAGCCCCGGGTCATGAGCAGTTCTTC. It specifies CASSNGTAPGHEQFF.

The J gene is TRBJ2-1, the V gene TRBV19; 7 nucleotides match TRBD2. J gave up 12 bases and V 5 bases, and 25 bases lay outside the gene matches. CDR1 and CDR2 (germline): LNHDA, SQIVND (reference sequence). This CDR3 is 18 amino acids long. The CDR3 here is CASSPLKGSTGGIMGQFF. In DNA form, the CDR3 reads TGTGCCAGTAGTCCTCTTAAGGGCTCGACGGGAGGAATCATGGGGCAGTTCTTC. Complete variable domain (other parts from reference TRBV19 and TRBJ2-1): DGGITQSPKYLFRKEGQNVTLSCEQNLNHDAMYWYRQDPGQGLRLIYYSQIVNDFQKGDIAEGYSVSREKKESFPLTVTSAQKNPTAFYLCASSPLKGSTGGIMGQFFGPGTRLTVL.

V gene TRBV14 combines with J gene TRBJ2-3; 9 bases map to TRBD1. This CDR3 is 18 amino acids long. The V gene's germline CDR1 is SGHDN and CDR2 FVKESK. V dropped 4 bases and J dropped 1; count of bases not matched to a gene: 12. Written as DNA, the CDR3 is TGTGCCAGCAGCCTAACCGGGACAGGGAGGTATGGCACAGATACGCAGTATTTT. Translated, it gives CASSLTGTGRYGTDTQYF.

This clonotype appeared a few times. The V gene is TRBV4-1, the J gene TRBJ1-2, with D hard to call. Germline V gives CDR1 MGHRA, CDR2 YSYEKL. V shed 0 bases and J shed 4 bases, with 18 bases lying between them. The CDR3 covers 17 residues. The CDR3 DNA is TGCGCCAGCAGCCAAGATTATTCCGGGCGCCCCCCCTATGGCTACACCTTC. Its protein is CASSQDYSGRPPYGYTF.

The CDR3 sequence: CASSLNPDRRYGYTF. CDR3 DNA sequence: TGTGCCAGCAGCTTAAACCCGGATAGACGCTATGGCTACACCTTC. This rearrangement joins TRBV5-6 to TRBJ1-2; D not certain. CDR3 size: 15 residues. V lost 2 bases, J lost 4 bases, and 15 bases lay in between. Germline V lookup: CDR1 SGHDT, CDR2 YYEEEE. Based on the CDR3 plus reference TRBV5-6 and TRBJ1-2, the full variable domain is DAGVTQSPTHLIKTRGQQVTLRCSPKSGHDTVSWYQQALGQGPQFIFQYYEEEERQRGNFPDRFSGHQFPNYSSELNVNALLLGDSALYLCASSLNPDRRYGYTFGSGTRLTVV.

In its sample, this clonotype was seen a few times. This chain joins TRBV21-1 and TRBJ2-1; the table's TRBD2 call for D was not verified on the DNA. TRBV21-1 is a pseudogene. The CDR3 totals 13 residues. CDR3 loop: CASSNRPDNEQFF. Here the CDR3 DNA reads TGTGCCAGCAGCAACAGGCCCGATAATGAGCAGTTCTTC.

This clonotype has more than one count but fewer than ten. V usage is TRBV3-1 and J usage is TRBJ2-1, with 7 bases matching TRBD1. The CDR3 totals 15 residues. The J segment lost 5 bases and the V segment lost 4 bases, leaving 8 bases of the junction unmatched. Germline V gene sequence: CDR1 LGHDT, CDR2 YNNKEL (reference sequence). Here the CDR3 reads CASSPLLTGNNEQFF. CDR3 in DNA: TGTGCCAGCAGCCCATTATTGACAGGGAACAATGAGCAGTTCTTC.

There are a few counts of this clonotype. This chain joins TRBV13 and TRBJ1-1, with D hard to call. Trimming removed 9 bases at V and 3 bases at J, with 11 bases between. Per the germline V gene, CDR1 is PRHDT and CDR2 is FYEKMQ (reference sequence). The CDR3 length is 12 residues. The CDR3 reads CASKGGYTEAFF. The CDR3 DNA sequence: TGTGCCAGTAAGGGTGGATACACTGAAGCTTTCTTT.

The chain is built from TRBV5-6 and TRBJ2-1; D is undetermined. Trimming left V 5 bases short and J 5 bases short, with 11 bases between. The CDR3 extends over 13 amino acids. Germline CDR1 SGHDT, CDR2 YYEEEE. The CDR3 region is CASSRSLNNEQFF. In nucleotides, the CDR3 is TGTGCCAGCAGTCGGTCACTTAACAATGAGCAGTTCTTC.

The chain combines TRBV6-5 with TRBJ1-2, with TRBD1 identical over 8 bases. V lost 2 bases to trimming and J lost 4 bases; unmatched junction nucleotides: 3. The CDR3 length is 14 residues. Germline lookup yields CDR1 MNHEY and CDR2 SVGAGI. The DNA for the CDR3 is TGTGCCAGCAGTTACATTGGACAGGGCTATGGCTACACCTTC. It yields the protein CASSYIGQGYGYTF.

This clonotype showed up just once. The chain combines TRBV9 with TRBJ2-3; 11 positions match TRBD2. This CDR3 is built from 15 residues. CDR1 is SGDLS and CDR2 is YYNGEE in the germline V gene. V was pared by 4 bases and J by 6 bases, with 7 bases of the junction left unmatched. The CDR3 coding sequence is TGTGCCAGCAGCATTAGCGGGAGGGCATCGGATACGCAGTATTTT. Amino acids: CASSISGRASDTQYF.

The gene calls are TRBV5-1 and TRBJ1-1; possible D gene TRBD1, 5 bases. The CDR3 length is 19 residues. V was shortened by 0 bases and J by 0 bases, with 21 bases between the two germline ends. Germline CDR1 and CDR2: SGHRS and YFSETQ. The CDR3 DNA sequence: TGCGCCAGCAGCTTGGTGCGGCAGGGAGCTATGCGGGTGAACACTGAAGCTTTCTTT. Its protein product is CASSLVRQGAMRVNTEAFF. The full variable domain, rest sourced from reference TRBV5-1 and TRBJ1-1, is KAGVTQTPRYLIKTRGQQVTLSCSPISGHRSVSWYQQTPGQGLQFLFEYFSETQRNKGNFPGRFSGRQFSNSRSEMNVSTLELGDSALYLCASSLVRQGAMRVNTEAFFGQGTRLTVV.

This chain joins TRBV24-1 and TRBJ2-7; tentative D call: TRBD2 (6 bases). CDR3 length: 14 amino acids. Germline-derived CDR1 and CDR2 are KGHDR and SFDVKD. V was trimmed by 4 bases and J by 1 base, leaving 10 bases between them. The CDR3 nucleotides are TGTGCCACCAGTGACCCGGGGACTTCCTACGAGCAGTACTTC. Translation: CATSDPGTSYEQYF.

This chain's CDR3 is CASSLSRGHGGYTF. The CDR3, as DNA: TGTGCCAGCAGCTTATCCAGGGGGCATGGTGGCTACACCTTC. The genes are TRBV7-9 and TRBJ1-2; 8 nucleotides match TRBD1. There are 14 residues in the CDR3. J gave up 7 bases and V 2 bases, and 6 bases lay outside the gene matches. Germline CDR1 is SEHNR and CDR2 is FQNEAQ (reference sequence).

The CDR3, as DNA: TGCGCCAGCAGCTTGGAGGGCAGGGAGGATGGCTACACCTTC. It translates to CASSLEGREDGYTF. This chain links TRBV5-1 with TRBJ1-2; D is perhaps TRBD1 (5 bases). Trimming removed 0 bases at V and 6 bases at J, with 12 bases between. This CDR3 is 14 amino acids long. In germline, CDR1 is SGHRS, CDR2 YFSETQ. Variable domain in full (rest from reference TRBV5-1 and TRBJ1-2): KAGVTQTPRYLIKTRGQQVTLSCSPISGHRSVSWYQQTPGQGLQFLFEYFSETQRNKGNFPGRFSGRQFSNSRSEMNVSTLELGDSALYLCASSLEGREDGYTFGSGTRLTVV.

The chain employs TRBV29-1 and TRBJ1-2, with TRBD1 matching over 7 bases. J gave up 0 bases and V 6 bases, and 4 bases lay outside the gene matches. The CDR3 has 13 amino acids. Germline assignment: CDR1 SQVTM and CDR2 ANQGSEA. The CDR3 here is CSVGTVTNYGYTF. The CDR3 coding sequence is TGCAGCGTCGGGACAGTGACTAACTATGGCTACACCTTC.

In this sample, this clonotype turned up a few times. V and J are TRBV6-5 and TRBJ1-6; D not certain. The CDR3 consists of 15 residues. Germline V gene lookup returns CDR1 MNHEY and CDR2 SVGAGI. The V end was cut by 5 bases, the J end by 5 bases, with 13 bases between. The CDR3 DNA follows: TGTGCCAGCAGTAGGTTTGTGACGGATAATTCACCCCTCCACTTT. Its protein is CASSRFVTDNSPLHF.

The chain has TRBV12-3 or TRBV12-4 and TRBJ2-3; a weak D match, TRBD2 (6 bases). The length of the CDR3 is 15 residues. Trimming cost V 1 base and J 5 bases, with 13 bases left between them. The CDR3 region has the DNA TGTGCCAGCAGTTTAGTGTTAGCGGTCCAAGATACGCAGTATTTT. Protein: CASSLVLAVQDTQYF.